This T cell receptor (beta chain) was recovered during a study of T-cell memory formation after mild COVID-19. Study-wide results and caveats: Among contracting clones, CD4+ were mainly CM/EM and CD8+ enriched in EMRA.

TCRdb passed the 5' RACE reads through MiXCR, listing each CDR3 protein once. The data contain 40,000 to 60,000 distinct CDR3 sequences, 7.3% of them seen just once; the ten biggest clones take up about 1.5%. As concerns this clonotype: Its antigen remains unknown.

Trimming stripped 6 bases from V and 3 bases from J, with 12 bases between. CDR3 size: 13 residues. Germline loops: CDR1 MNHEY, CDR2 SVGEGT. V gene TRBV6-2 or TRBV6-3 combines with J gene TRBJ2-7; D unclear. The source material was PBMCs or a T cell subset sorted from them (not recorded which). The sequence came from a young man who had mild COVID-19 (a few samples of this study predate the infection). Cell type and time point are not known. In DNA form, the CDR3 reads TGTGCCAGCAGACCGACAAGACACTACGAGCAGTACTTC. It encodes CASRPTRHYEQYF.